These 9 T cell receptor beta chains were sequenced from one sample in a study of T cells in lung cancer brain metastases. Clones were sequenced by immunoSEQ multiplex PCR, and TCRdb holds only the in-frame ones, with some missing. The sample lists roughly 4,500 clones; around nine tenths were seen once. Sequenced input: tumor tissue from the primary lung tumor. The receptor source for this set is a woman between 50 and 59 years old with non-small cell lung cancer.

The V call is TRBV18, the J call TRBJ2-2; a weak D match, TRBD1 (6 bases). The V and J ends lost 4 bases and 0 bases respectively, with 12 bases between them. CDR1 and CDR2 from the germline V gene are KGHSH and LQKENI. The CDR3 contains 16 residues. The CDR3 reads CASSLQGSPNTGELFF. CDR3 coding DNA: TGTGCCAGCTCACTCCAGGGGTCACCGAACACCGGGGAGCTGTTTTTT.

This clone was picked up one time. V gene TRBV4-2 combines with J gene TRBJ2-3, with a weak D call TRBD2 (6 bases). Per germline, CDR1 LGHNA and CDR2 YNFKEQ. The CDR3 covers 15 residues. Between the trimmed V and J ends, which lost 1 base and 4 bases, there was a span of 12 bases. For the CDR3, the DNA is TGTGCCAGCAGCCAAGGGGGCGGGGAGGCAGATACGCAGTATTTT. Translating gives CASSQGGGEADTQYF.

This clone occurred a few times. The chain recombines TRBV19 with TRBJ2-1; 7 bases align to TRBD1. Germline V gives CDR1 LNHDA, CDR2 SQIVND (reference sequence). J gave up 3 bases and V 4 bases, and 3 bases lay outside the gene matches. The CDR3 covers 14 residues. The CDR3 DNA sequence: TGTGCCAGTAGTACAGGGACAGACTACAATGAGCAGTTCTTC. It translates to CASSTGTDYNEQFF.

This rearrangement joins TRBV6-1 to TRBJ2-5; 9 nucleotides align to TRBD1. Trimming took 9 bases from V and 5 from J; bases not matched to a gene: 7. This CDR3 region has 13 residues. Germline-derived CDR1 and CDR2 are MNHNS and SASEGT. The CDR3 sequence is CASHRGRGETQYF. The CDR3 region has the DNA TGTGCCAGTCACAGGGGGCGCGGGGAGACCCAGTACTTC.

This CDR3 is CASSPRGRDGNEQFF. CDR3 DNA: TGTGCCAGCAGCCCCCGAGGGCGTGATGGCAATGAGCAGTTCTTC. The chain joins TRBV7-2 to TRBJ2-1, with D maybe TRBD2 (5 bases). Germline V lookup: CDR1 SGHTA, CDR2 FQGNSA. V was trimmed by 5 bases and J by 6 bases, leaving 17 bases between them. This CDR3 has 15 residues. Filled out from reference TRBV7-2 and TRBJ2-1, the complete variable domain reads GAGVSQSPSNKVTEKGKDVELRCDPISGHTALYWYRQSLGQGLEFLIYFQGNSAPDKSGLPSDRFSAERTGGSVSTLTIQRTQQEDSAVYLCASSPRGRDGNEQFFGPGTRLTVL.

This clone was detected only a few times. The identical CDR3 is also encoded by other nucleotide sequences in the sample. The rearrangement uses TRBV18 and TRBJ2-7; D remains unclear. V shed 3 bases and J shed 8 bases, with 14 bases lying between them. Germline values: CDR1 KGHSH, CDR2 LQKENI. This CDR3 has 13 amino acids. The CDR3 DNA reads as TGTGCCAGCTCACCGCCCTCGCTAGGACAGCAGTACTTC. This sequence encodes CASSPPSLGQQYF.

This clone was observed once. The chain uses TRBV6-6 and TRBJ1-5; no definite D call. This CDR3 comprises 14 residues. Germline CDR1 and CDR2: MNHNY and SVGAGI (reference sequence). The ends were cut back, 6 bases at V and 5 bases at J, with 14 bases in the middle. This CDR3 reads CASREKLPDQPQHF. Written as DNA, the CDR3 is TGTGCCAGCAGGGAGAAGTTACCCGATCAGCCCCAGCATTTT.

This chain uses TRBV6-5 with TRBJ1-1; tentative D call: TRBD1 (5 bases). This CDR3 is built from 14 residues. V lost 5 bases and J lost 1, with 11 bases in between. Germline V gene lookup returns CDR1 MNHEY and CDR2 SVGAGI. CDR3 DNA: TGTGCCAGCAGTCACAGGACGGAGAACACTGAAGCTTTCTTT. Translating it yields CASSHRTENTEAFF.

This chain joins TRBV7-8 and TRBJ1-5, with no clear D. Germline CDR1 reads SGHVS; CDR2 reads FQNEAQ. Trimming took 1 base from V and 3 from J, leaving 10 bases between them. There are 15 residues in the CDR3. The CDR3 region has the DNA TGTGCCAGCAGCTTAGAGGATAGGAACAATCAGCCCCAGCATTTT. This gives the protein CASSLEDRNNQPQHF.